This TCR beta chain was sequenced for a study of T cell responses to AZD1222 COVID-19 vaccine. Study-wide findings and caveats: Vaccine-associated CD4 TCRs ranged over spike, dominating at 160-218 and 743-854. Baseline seropositives among AZD1222 recipients totaled only six or seven. Repertoire sampling was restricted to post-peak T cell response timepoints. White British people made up most donors, females outnumbered males, and clonal diversity was possibly underestimated.

Generated by immunoSEQ multiplex PCR, the TCRdb table keeps only in-frame clones and is missing some. Of 130,000 to 150,000 clones in the sample, roughly nine tenths were seen once. Note on this clone: The target antigen is unknown.

This TCR was sampled from an adult in good health. Sequences were derived from peripheral blood, sampled on day 0 of AZD1222 vaccination.

The CDR3 loop reads CASSYADSNGLHF. DNA of the CDR3: TGTGCCAGCAGTTACGCGGACAGCAACGGCCTCCACTTT. The chain carries TRBV6-5 and TRBJ1-6; D might be TRBD1 (6 bases). The germline V gene has CDR1 MNHEY and CDR2 SVGAGI. V lost 2 bases, J lost 15 bases, and 14 bases lay in between. This CDR3 spans 13 amino acids.